This TCR beta chain was captured in a study of cytomegalovirus exposure and HLA in healthy donors. Study conclusions and caveats: Later findings reportedly placed an Asian-associated ancestry cluster below the approximately 620-donor mean for N-insertions. Because they were indistinguishable, some V segments, including TRBV6-2 and TRBV6-3, were excluded.

The CDR3 length is 14 residues. V was trimmed by 1 base and J by 1 base, leaving 4 bases between them. The germline gives CDR1 SGHVS, CDR2 FNYEAQ. Both 60 Vbeta primers and 13 Jbeta primers went into the PCR. Measured with immunoSEQ multiplex PCR; TCRdb has only the in-frame clones, and not every one. The sample shows 250,000 or so clones, approximately 91% of them seen only once. Concerning this clone: Its antigen is still unknown.

The clonotype was recovered from a girl aged 2-10 years in good health and CMV-seronegative. This chain links TRBV7-6 with TRBJ2-2, with D unresolved. The specimen sequenced was PBMCs. The CDR3 region is CASSLGQNTGELFF. For the CDR3, the DNA is TGTGCCAGCAGCTTAGGACAGAACACCGGGGAGCTGTTTTTT.